These 17 T cell receptor beta chains came from one sample sequenced in a study of shared clonotypes between healthy human individuals. Libraries were prepared by immunoSEQ multiplex PCR; TCRdb keeps only in-frame clonotypes and omits some of them. Of around 720,000 clones listed, around three quarters are singletons. The sequenced sample was memory CD4+ T cells sorted from blood. Subset: CD45RA-negative fraction. The receptors were gathered from a woman aged 30 to 39 in good health.

This clone was recorded at least ten times. The J gene is TRBJ1-2, the V gene TRBV19; D may be TRBD1 (5 bases). Germline V gene data show CDR1 as LNHDA and CDR2 as SQIVND (reference sequence). The CDR3 loop spans 15 amino acids. Trimming pared 6 bases from V and 4 bases from J, leaving 18 bases between. The CDR3 loop reads CASRKGRRVGYGYTF. In DNA form, the CDR3 reads TGTGCCAGTAGAAAGGGACGGCGAGTCGGCTATGGCTACACCTTC.

CDR3 residues: CASSGATGAYEQYF. The CDR3 DNA follows: TGTGCCAGCAGTGGGGCGACAGGGGCCTACGAGCAGTACTTC. The V gene is TRBV6-1, the J gene TRBJ2-7; TRBD1 matches 8 bases. There are 14 residues in the CDR3. The V gene's germline CDR1 is MNHNS and CDR2 SASEGT. The J segment lost 2 bases and the V segment lost 4 bases, leaving 4 bases of the junction unmatched.

In DNA, the CDR3 is TGTGCCAGCAGTGACCGCCAGGGGAACACTGAAGCTTTCTTT. Protein sequence: CASSDRQGNTEAFF. The chain is built from TRBV25-1 and TRBJ1-1; possible D gene TRBD1, 5 bases. Germline V gene sequence: CDR1 MGHDK, CDR2 SYGVNS. V shed 3 bases and J shed 1 base, with 9 bases lying between them. The CDR3 length is 14 residues.

This rearrangement joins TRBV5-1 to TRBJ2-2; 12 nucleotides match TRBD2. The V and J ends lost 6 bases and 5 bases, in that order; junction bases with no gene match: 8. This CDR3 region has 16 residues. From germline, CDR1 is SGHRS and CDR2 YFSETQ. CDR3 residues: CASNYGLAGPTGELFF. DNA of the CDR3: TGCGCCAGCAACTACGGACTAGCGGGGCCGACCGGGGAGCTGTTTTTT.

This sequence joins TRBV2 and TRBJ1-2; D remains unclear. The CDR3 covers 15 residues. The V end was cut by 11 bases, the J end by 4 bases, with 23 bases between. Germline values: CDR1 SNHLY, CDR2 FYNNEI. The DNA for the CDR3 is TGTGCCTGGAACCGTGAGAGCGGTGAGTCCTATGGCTACACCTTC. This gives the protein CAWNRESGESYGYTF.

The chain couples TRBV5-1 to TRBJ2-2, with D perhaps matching TRBD1 (6 bases). V was clipped by 0 bases and J by 5 bases, with 14 bases between them. Germline CDR1 is SGHRS and CDR2 is YFSETQ. The CDR3 sequence is 16 residues long. The CDR3 DNA sequence: TGCGCCAGCAGCTTGGGGACAGACATAGGAACCGGGGAGCTGTTTTTT. Encoded protein: CASSLGTDIGTGELFF.

This rearrangement joins TRBV9 to TRBJ1-2; 9 bases line up with TRBD1. The germline gives CDR1 SGDLS, CDR2 YYNGEE. V lost 4 bases and J lost 7; bases outside the gene matches: 8. The CDR3 contains 14 residues. As DNA, the CDR3 is TGTGCCAGCAGCACCCCGGACAGGGGCGGTGGCTACACCTTC. Encoded protein: CASSTPDRGGGYTF.

This clone was recorded a few times. The rearrangement joins TRBV5-4 to TRBJ1-6; no definite D call. CDR1 is SGHNT and CDR2 is YYREEE in the germline V gene (reference sequence). The CDR3 length is 14 residues. V was pared by 0 bases and J by 6 bases, with 7 bases between. The CDR3 DNA is TGTGCCAGCAGCTTGGAGCGGGGTAATTCACCCCTCCACTTT. This gives the protein CASSLERGNSPLHF.

The V and J genes are TRBV28 and TRBJ2-7, with 10 bases fitting TRBD1. This CDR3 is 15 amino acids long. The germline V gene encodes CDR1 MDHEN and CDR2 SYDVKM. V trimming: 5 bases; J trimming: 7 bases; junction bases outside the gene matches: 11. The CDR3 protein is CASSTGTGAHEEQYF. DNA for the CDR3: TGTGCCAGCAGTACCGGGACAGGGGCTCACGAGGAGCAGTACTTC.

The chain employs TRBV19 and TRBJ2-2; 7 bases are a match to TRBD2. V lost 3 bases to trimming and J lost 8 bases; unmatched junction nucleotides: 3. Germline lookup yields CDR1 LNHDA and CDR2 SQIVND (reference sequence). The CDR3 length is 13 residues. The CDR3 coding sequence is TGTGCCAGTAGTATTTTACTAGCGGGGGAGCTGTTTTTT. It yields the protein CASSILLAGELFF.

The V call is TRBV2, the J call TRBJ1-5; 8 bases fit TRBD1. Germline V gene sequence: CDR1 SNHLY, CDR2 FYNNEI. V gave up 6 bases and J gave up 2 bases; unmatched junction bases: 15. The CDR3 runs 18 residues. The CDR3 nucleotides are TGTGCCAGCAGCGTAGGACAGGGAAAACGCGTTGGCAATCAGCCCCAGCATTTT. This encodes CASSVGQGKRVGNQPQHF.

The rearrangement uses TRBV5-1 and TRBJ2-5, with D possibly matching TRBD1 (6 bases). Germline assignment: CDR1 SGHRS and CDR2 YFSETQ. Trimming left V 4 bases short and J 1 base short, with 8 bases between. This CDR3 comprises 13 residues. The CDR3 reads CASSRDIQETQYF. The CDR3 DNA reads as TGCGCCAGCAGCAGGGACATCCAAGAGACCCAGTACTTC.

This chain connects TRBV29-1 to TRBJ2-1, with TRBD2 matching 8 bases. CDR1 is SQVTM, CDR2 ANQGSEA, per germline. The junction had 14 bases not matched to a gene; V was cut back by 7 bases and J by 3 bases. The CDR3 consists of 16 residues. The CDR3 spells CSAPPPGLVSYNEQFF. CDR3 sequence (DNA): TGCAGCGCCCCTCCACCGGGACTAGTCAGCTACAATGAGCAGTTCTTC.

The CDR3 nucleotides are TGTGCCAGCAGCTTGACTAGCGGAAACAATGAGCAGTTCTTC. This codes for CASSLTSGNNEQFF. The rearrangement links TRBV7-9 to TRBJ2-1; 9 positions match TRBD2. The germline CDR1 and CDR2 sequences are SEHNR and FQNEAQ (reference sequence). The CDR3 runs to 14 residues. V dropped 3 bases and J dropped 5; count of bases not matched to a gene: 2.

This chain uses TRBV28 with TRBJ1-2; TRBD1 might be the D (5 bases). The CDR3 spans 13 residues. The germline gives CDR1 MDHEN, CDR2 SYDVKM. Trimming cost V 5 bases and J 8 bases, with 15 bases left between them. This CDR3 reads CASSVPGLTGYTF. The CDR3, as DNA: TGTGCCAGCAGTGTCCCAGGGTTGACGGGCTACACCTTC.

To note about this clone: The same CDR3 also results from other DNA sequences found in this sample. The rearrangement links TRBV28 to TRBJ2-1, with 10 bases that match TRBD2. There are 15 residues in the CDR3. Germline values: CDR1 MDHEN, CDR2 SYDVKM. V lost 5 bases and J lost 4; bases outside the gene matches: 5. CDR3 DNA sequence: TGTGCCAGCAGTCGGACTAGCGGCAGATACAATGAGCAGTTCTTC. Residues: CASSRTSGRYNEQFF.

This clone was seen repeatedly, ten times or more. The V and J genes are TRBV28 and TRBJ1-1, with a tentative D call TRBD1 (6 bases). Germline-derived CDR1 and CDR2 are MDHEN and SYDVKM. The length of the CDR3 is 14 residues. The V gene lost 2 bases and the J gene lost 3 bases, with 10 bases spanning the gap. CDR3: CASSLRTEYTEAFF. The CDR3 DNA reads as TGTGCCAGCAGTTTACGGACAGAATACACTGAAGCTTTCTTT.